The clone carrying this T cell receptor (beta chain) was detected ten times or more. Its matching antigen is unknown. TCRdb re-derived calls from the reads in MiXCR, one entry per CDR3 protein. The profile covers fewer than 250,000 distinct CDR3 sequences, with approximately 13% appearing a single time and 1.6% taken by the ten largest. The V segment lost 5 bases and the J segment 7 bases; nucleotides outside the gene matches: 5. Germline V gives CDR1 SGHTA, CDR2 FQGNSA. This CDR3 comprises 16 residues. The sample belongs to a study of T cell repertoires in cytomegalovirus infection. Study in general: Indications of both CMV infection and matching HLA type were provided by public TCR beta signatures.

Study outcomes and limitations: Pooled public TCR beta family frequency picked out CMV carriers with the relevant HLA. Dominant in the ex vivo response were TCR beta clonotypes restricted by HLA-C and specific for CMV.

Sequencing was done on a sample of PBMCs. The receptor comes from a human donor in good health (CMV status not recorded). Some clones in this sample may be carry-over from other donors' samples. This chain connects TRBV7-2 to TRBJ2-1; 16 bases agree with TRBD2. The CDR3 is CASSEGLAGGKNEQFF. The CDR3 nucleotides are TGTGCCAGCAGCGAGGGACTAGCGGGGGGGAAGAATGAGCAGTTCTTC.